The 9 T cell receptor beta chains below all came from one sample that was sequenced in a study of CD8 T cells in Susac syndrome. Reverse transcription of roughly 0.45 to 1 ug RNA was performed with random hexamers. TCRdb reprocessed the immunoSEQ multiplex PCR reads with MiXCR, giving one entry per CDR3 protein. The repertoire has 150,000 to 200,000 distinct CDR3 sequences, around 93% of them found once; the top ten carry around 0.13%. Sequenced material: CD4+ T cells from PBMCs. Source of these receptors: a human donor in good health.

The chain employs TRBV6-5 and TRBJ2-5; possibly TRBD1 for D (6 bases). V was trimmed by 6 bases and J by 6 bases, leaving 17 bases between them. This CDR3 has 14 amino acids. Germline values: CDR1 MNHEY, CDR2 SVGAGI. As DNA, the CDR3 is TGTGCCAGCAGCCCTACAGGGTTCGGGCAGACCCAGTACTTC. Translation gives CASSPTGFGQTQYF.

This chain uses TRBV20-1 with TRBJ2-6; D tentatively fits TRBD1 or TRBD2 (6 bases each). The CDR3 covers 15 residues. Trimming removed 1 base from V and 4 bases from J, with 11 bases in between. Germline lookup yields CDR1 DFQATT and CDR2 SNEGSKA (reference sequence). The CDR3 protein is CSARGGAGGANVLTF. CDR3 DNA: TGCAGTGCTAGAGGGGGGGCAGGAGGGGCCAACGTCCTGACTTTC.

As concerns this clonotype: It is unclear where the CDR3 begins or ends on the DNA, so no DNA is shown, and the CDR3 is as TCRdb lists it. The chain combines TRBV23-1 with TRBJ2-2. TRBV23-1 is identified as an open reading frame with a role that is uncertain. The CDR3 extends over 13 residues, inclusive of both ends. Here the CDR3 reads CASSHRRPGSCFF.

The chain is built from TRBV20-1 and TRBJ1-1; no definite D call. Germline CDR1 DFQATT, CDR2 SNEGSKA (reference sequence). This CDR3 comprises 13 residues. V lost 3 bases to trimming and J lost 0 bases, with 8 bases between them. CDR3 DNA: TGCAGTGCTAGTGGCGGGGTGAACACTGAAGCTTTCTTT. Its protein product is CSASGGVNTEAFF.

The V call is TRBV20-1, the J call TRBJ1-4, with D unclear. The length of the CDR3 is 14 residues. Per germline, CDR1 DFQATT and CDR2 SNEGSKA (reference sequence). V lost 1 base, J lost 15 bases, and 21 bases lay in between. CDR3 sequence: CSARAGPAEKGMFF. As DNA, the CDR3 is TGCAGTGCTAGAGCTGGGCCTGCCGAAAAAGGAATGTTTTTT.

This clonotype has a single count. The rearrangement links TRBV6-5 to TRBJ1-4; TRBD1 matches 7 bases. The ends lost 3 bases at V and 1 base at J; junction bases unmatched: 5. Germline V CDR1 and CDR2: MNHEY, SVGAGI. CDR3 length: 16 residues. CDR3 sequence reads: CASSYTRQGTNEKLFF. The CDR3 DNA is TGTGCCAGCAGTTATACCAGACAGGGAACTAATGAAAAACTGTTTTTT.

V is TRBV29-1 and J is TRBJ2-1, with D perhaps TRBD2 (6 bases). There are 14 residues in the CDR3. The germline V gene has CDR1 SQVTM and CDR2 ANQGSEA. V lost 4 bases and J lost 2, with 12 bases in between. The CDR3 loop is CSVAVGGTYNEQFF. The CDR3 nucleotides are TGCAGCGTTGCAGTGGGGGGAACCTACAATGAGCAGTTCTTC.

The V gene is TRBV20-1, the J gene TRBJ2-3, with D possibly being TRBD2 (6 bases). Germline CDR1 DFQATT, CDR2 SNEGSKA (reference sequence). The length of the CDR3 is 14 residues. The V end was cut by 0 bases, the J end by 12 bases, with 19 bases between. The DNA of the CDR3 is TGCAGTGCTAGAGAGCAGGGCGGGATTGATGGACAGTATTTT. Translating it yields CSAREQGGIDGQYF.

The chain combines TRBV5-1 with TRBJ2-2, with 8 bases fitting TRBD2. The CDR3 length is 17 residues. Trimming cost V 2 bases and J 2 bases; bases outside gene matches: 8. Germline V gene lookup returns CDR1 SGHRS and CDR2 YFSETQ. In DNA, the CDR3 is TGCGCCAGCAGCTTCAGCCCAGCGGGGGTTAACACCGGGGAGCTGTTTTTT. Translation: CASSFSPAGVNTGELFF.